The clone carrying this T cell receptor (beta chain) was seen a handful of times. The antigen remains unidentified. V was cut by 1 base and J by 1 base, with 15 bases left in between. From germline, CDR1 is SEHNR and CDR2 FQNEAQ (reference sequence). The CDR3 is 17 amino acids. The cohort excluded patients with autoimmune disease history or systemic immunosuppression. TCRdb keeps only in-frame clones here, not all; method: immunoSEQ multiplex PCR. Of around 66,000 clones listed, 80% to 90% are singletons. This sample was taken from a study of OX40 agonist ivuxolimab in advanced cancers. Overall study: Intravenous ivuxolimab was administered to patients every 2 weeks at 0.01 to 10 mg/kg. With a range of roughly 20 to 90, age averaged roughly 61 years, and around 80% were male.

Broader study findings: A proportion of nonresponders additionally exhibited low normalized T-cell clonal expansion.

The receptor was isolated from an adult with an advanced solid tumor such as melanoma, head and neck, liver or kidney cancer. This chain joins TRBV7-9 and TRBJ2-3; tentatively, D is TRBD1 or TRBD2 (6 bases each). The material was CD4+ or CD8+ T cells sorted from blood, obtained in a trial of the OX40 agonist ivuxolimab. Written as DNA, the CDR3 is TGTGCCAGCAGCTTAGATTGGGGGGCGGCGGGCACAGATACGCAGTATTTT. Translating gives CASSLDWGAAGTDTQYF.